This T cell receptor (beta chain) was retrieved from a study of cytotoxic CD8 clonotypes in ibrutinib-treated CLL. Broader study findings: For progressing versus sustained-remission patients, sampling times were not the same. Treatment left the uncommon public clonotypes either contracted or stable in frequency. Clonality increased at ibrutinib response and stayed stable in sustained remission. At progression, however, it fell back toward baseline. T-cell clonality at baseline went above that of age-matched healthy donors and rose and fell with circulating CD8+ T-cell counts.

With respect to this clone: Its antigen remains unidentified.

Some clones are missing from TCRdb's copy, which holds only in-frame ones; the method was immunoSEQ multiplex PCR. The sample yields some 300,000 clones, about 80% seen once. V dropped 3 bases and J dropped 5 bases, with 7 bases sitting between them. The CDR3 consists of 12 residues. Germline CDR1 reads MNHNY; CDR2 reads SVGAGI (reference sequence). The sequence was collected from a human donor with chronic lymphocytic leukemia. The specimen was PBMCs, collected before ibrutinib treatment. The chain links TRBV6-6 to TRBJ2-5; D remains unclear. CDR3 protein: CASSYSTETQYF. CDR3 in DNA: TGTGCCAGCAGTTATTCGACCGAGACCCAGTACTTC.